What follows are 12 T cell receptor beta chains derived from one specimen sequenced in a study of identical twins. TCRdb recomputed calls from the 5' RACE reads with MiXCR, one row per CDR3 protein. The table has a few hundred thousand distinct CDR3 sequences, nearly 10% seen once; the top ten hold roughly 3%. These records were also assigned to another study, of yellow fever vaccine responses in identical twins.

The sequenced material came from PBMCs. The receptors come from a woman younger than 30 in good health.

This clonotype showed up just a few times. This chain connects TRBV15 to TRBJ2-1; TRBD2 matches at 8 bases. Germline CDR1 LNHNV, CDR2 YYDKDF (reference sequence). The CDR3 sequence is 16 residues long. V shed 0 bases and J 7 bases; nucleotides not matched to a gene: 8. The DNA of the CDR3 is TGTGCCACCAGCAGAGACTCGAGCGGGAGAGCGAATGAGCAGTTCTTC. Translation: CATSRDSSGRANEQFF.

This clonotype was found a few times. The chain couples TRBV5-1 to TRBJ2-1; the match to TRBD1 covers 11 bases. Germline CDR1 and CDR2: SGHRS and YFSETQ. This CDR3 contains 17 residues. Germline trimming cut 1 base from V and 8 bases from J; bases unmatched to any gene: 11. The CDR3 sequence: CASSLPRGQGGVDEQFF. CDR3 DNA sequence: TGCGCCAGCAGCTTGCCTCGGGGACAGGGGGGCGTCGATGAGCAGTTCTTC.

This clonotype was detected a few times. The CDR3 nucleotides are TGTGCCAGCAGCTCCTTAACGGGACCCAATGAGCAGTTCTTC. Encoded protein: CASSSLTGPNEQFF. The rearrangement joins TRBV7-6 to TRBJ2-1, with D perhaps TRBD1 or TRBD2 (5 bases each). Trimming removed 4 bases at V and 6 bases at J, with 13 bases between. CDR1 and CDR2 (germline): SGHVS, FNYEAQ. The CDR3 loop spans 14 amino acids.

This clonotype was observed at least ten times. The chain couples TRBV3-1 to TRBJ2-7; no reliable D call. Germline assignment: CDR1 LGHDT and CDR2 YNNKEL (reference sequence). Trimming removed 0 bases from V and 1 base from J, with 10 bases in between. The CDR3 is made up of 15 amino acids. The CDR3 nucleotides are TGTGCCAGCAGCCAAGAACCTGACGTTTCCTACGAGCAGTACTTC. This translates into CASSQEPDVSYEQYF.

Comments on this clonotype: Compared with germline, one end of the junction differs, possibly owing to a read error. V and J are TRBV25-1 and TRBJ2-1, with TRBD2 matching over 9 bases. This CDR3 has 14 amino acids. Germline CDR1 reads MGHDK; CDR2 reads SYGVNS. This chain's CDR3 is CARSGRGGRNEQFF. CDR3 DNA: TGTGCCAGGAGTGGGCGGGGGGGTCGCAATGAGCAGTTCTTC. Filled out from reference TRBV25-1 and TRBJ2-1, the complete variable domain reads EADIYQTPRYLVIGTGKKITLECSQTMGHDKMYWYQQDPGMELHLIHYSYGVNSTEKGDLSSESTVSRIRTEHFPLTLESARPSHTSQYLCARSGRGGRNEQFFGPGTRLTVL.

The V gene is TRBV27, the J gene TRBJ2-5; 8 bases match TRBD2. Germline CDR1 is MNHEY and CDR2 is SMNVEV (reference sequence). Losses at the gene ends were 7 bases for V and 5 bases for J; bases not matched to a gene: 6. The CDR3 covers 13 residues. The CDR3 loop is CASNGGARETQYF. The CDR3 DNA reads as TGTGCCAGCAACGGGGGGGCGAGGGAGACCCAGTACTTC.

This chain joins TRBV27 and TRBJ2-4, with TRBD2 matching over 11 bases. Germline CDR1 MNHEY, CDR2 SMNVEV (reference sequence). This CDR3 contains 20 residues. J lost 0 bases, V lost 3 bases, and 13 bases had no gene match. The CDR3 reads CASSLGTSGGGSIAKNIQYF. CDR3 DNA sequence: TGTGCCAGCAGTTTGGGGACTAGCGGTGGGGGATCAATAGCCAAAAACATTCAGTACTTC.

The chain employs TRBV7-6 and TRBJ2-5, with a tentative D call TRBD1 (6 bases). Between the trimmed V and J ends, which lost 4 bases and 2 bases, there was a span of 11 bases. In germline, CDR1 is SGHVS, CDR2 FNYEAQ. The CDR3 length is 14 residues. CDR3 in amino acids: CASSSLQGQETQYF. In DNA form, the CDR3 reads TGTGCCAGCAGCTCACTACAGGGTCAAGAGACCCAGTACTTC.

The V gene is TRBV12-3 or TRBV12-4, the J gene TRBJ2-7; 7 bases map to TRBD2. Losses at the gene ends were 7 bases for V and 6 bases for J; bases not matched to a gene: 6. The CDR3 has 12 residues. CDR3 coding DNA: TGTGCCAGCAATTGGGGGGGAAGCGAGCAGTACTTC. Protein: CASNWGGSEQYF.

This clonotype has a count of ten or more. The genes are TRBV25-1 and TRBJ2-3, with D unresolved. The CDR3 sequence is 13 residues long. The germline V gene has CDR1 MGHDK and CDR2 SYGVNS. The ends were cut back, 3 bases at V and 6 bases at J, with 10 bases in the middle. CDR3 in amino acids: CASSDPPRDTQYF. In DNA form, the CDR3 reads TGTGCCAGCAGTGACCCCCCCAGGGATACGCAGTATTTT. Variable domain in full (rest from reference TRBV25-1 and TRBJ2-3): EADIYQTPRYLVIGTGKKITLECSQTMGHDKMYWYQQDPGMELHLIHYSYGVNSTEKGDLSSESTVSRIRTEHFPLTLESARPSHTSQYLCASSDPPRDTQYFGPGTRLTVL.

There are many counts of this clonotype. The chain recombines TRBV4-3 with TRBJ2-5; D possibly corresponds to TRBD2 (6 bases). V lost 0 bases and J lost 5, with 13 bases in between. The CDR3 consists of 15 residues. Germline loops: CDR1 LGHNA, CDR2 YSLEER. CDR3 sequence: CASSQDRRGWETQYF. Written as DNA, the CDR3 is TGCGCCAGCAGCCAAGATAGGAGGGGATGGGAGACCCAGTACTTC.

This clonotype has just a few counts. The V and J genes are TRBV25-1 and TRBJ1-2; TRBD1 agrees at 7 bases. V trimming: 1 base; J trimming: 7 bases; junction bases outside the gene matches: 6. The CDR3 is made up of 14 amino acids. Looked up from germline, CDR1 is MGHDK and CDR2 is SYGVNS. CDR3 coding DNA: TGTGCCAGCAGTGAATCATGGGACAGTGCTGGCTACACCTTC. Residues: CASSESWDSAGYTF.